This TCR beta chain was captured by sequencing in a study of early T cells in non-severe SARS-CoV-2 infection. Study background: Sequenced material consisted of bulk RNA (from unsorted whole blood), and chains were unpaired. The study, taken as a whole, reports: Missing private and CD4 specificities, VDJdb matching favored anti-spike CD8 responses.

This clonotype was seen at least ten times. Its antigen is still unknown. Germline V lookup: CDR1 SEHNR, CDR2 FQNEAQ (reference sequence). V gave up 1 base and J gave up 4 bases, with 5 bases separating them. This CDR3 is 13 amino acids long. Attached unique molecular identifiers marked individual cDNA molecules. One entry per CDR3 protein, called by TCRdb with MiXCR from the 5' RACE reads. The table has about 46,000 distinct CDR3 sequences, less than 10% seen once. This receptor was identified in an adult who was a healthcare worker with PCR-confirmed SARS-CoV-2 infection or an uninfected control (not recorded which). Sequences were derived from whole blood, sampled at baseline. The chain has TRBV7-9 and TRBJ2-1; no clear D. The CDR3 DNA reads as TGTGCCAGCAGCTTAGAGTCTTACAATGAGCAGTTCTTC. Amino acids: CASSLESYNEQFF. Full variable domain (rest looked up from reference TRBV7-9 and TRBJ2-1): DTGVSQNPRHKITKRGQNVTFRCDPISEHNRLYWYRQTLGQGPEFLTYFQNEAQLEKSRLLSDRFSAERPKGSFSTLEIQRTEQGDSAMYLCASSLESYNEQFFGPGTRLTVL.